The 5 T cell receptor beta chains given below trace back to one sample, sequenced in a study of T cell responses to AZD1222 COVID-19 vaccine. This table comes from immunoSEQ multiplex PCR, and its TCRdb copy is limited to in-frame clones, with some not included. The table has 95,000 to 150,000 clones, over 75% seen once. The specimen was peripheral blood, collected on day 0 of AZD1222 vaccination. The source of these receptors is an adult in good health.

The chain employs TRBV15 and TRBJ1-1, with D unresolved. The V and J ends lost 5 bases and 2 bases respectively, with 9 bases between them. This CDR3 region has 13 residues. Germline CDR1 and CDR2: LNHNV and YYDKDF (reference sequence). The CDR3 spells CATSLDRNTEAFF. DNA for the CDR3: TGTGCCACCAGCTTGGACCGCAACACTGAAGCTTTCTTT. Drawing the rest from reference TRBV15 and TRBJ1-1, the complete variable domain is DAMVIQNPRYQVTQFGKPVTLSCSQTLNHNVMYWYQQKSSQAPKLLFHYYDKDFNNEADTPDNFQSRRPNTSFCFLDIRSPGLGDTAMYLCATSLDRNTEAFFGQGTRLTVV.

This clone was observed a handful of times. This chain links TRBV3-1 (or the pseudogene TRBV3-2) with TRBJ2-7; 10 nucleotides line up with TRBD2. V lost 3 bases to trimming and J lost 4 bases; unmatched junction nucleotides: 15. Germline CDR1 is LGHDT and CDR2 is YNNKEL (reference sequence). This CDR3 spans 18 amino acids. The CDR3 bases are TGTGCCAGCAGCCACCGAGCAGTTAAGGCTAGCGGGAGATACGAGCAGTACTTC. Residues: CASSHRAVKASGRYEQYF.

The V gene is TRBV7-2, the J gene TRBJ2-1; D may be TRBD1 (5 bases). Trimming left V 3 bases short and J 8 bases short, with 14 bases between. The CDR3 covers 14 residues. Germline V CDR1 and CDR2: SGHTA, FQGNSA. This CDR3 is CASSFPGMNDEQFF. CDR3 bases: TGTGCCAGCAGCTTCCCAGGGATGAACGATGAGCAGTTCTTC.

The CDR3: CAWSVLSTSYEQYF. The CDR3 DNA sequence: TGTGCCTGGAGTGTACTATCCACAAGCTACGAGCAGTACTTC. The rearrangement joins TRBV30 to TRBJ2-7; D uncertain. The CDR3 is made up of 14 amino acids. V lost 0 bases to trimming and J lost 3 bases, with 12 bases between them. Germline CDR1 GTSNPN, CDR2 SVGIG (reference sequence).

The CDR3 reads CASTPREHWQETQYF. The DNA of the CDR3 is TGTGCCAGCACCCCCCGTGAGCACTGGCAAGAGACCCAGTACTTC. This chain links TRBV7-2 with TRBJ2-5, with unresolved D. The CDR3 consists of 15 residues. Germline V gene data show CDR1 as SGHTA and CDR2 as FQGNSA. V lost 7 bases and J 2 bases, leaving 17 bases between the germline ends.